This entry describes one TCR beta chain. It lacks a known antigen. Per-base quality was not reported, and no clone a single base away is much larger than it. Library preparation was by 5' RACE. These reads were obtained on an Illumina HiSeq 2500. A second about 7 to 12 cycle PCR used a sample-barcoded 5' primer and a J-beta primer mix. A template-switch 5' adaptor carrying 12 random nucleotides introduced a unique molecular identifier onto each TCR beta cDNA molecule. At least 3 million CDR3-containing paired-end reads were obtained from each sample. First-strand cDNA synthesis was performed from all RNA using the Mint cDNA synthesis kit, with priming by a TRBC-specific oligonucleotide. Following uracil-DNA glycosylase treatment, a first 18-cycle PCR with universal primers M1SS and BC2_uni_R was performed on all cDNA. In the source study's methods: For normalization, 1 million high-quality reads were randomly selected from each sample, with every read carrying a distinct molecular identifier. Instead of being binned into consensus sequences, reads with shared molecular identifiers were discarded. MiTCR, run with a Q25 quality threshold and the strictest error-elimination algorithm, handled CDR3 identification, clonotype clustering and error correction. A nonparametric unseen species model using Euler transformation provided a lower-bound estimate of total TCR beta diversity. TCRdb reran the public reads through fastp at Q25 and MiXCR, keeping productive beta chains. CDR3 protein sequences are deduplicated, and each keeps its most common genes and DNA. The V and J calls come from TCRdb's annotation, not from the publication. The sample table records about 810,000 distinct CDR3 sequences; about 36% of these occur just once. 10% to 15% of the sample lies in the top ten.

The sample is drawn from a study of blood T cells in healthy people across ages (dated by TCRdb to the mid-2010s). Background for the entire study: Template switching captured roughly one uniquely barcoded TCR beta cDNA molecule per two T cells in model experiments. Age-related changes in TCR beta repertoire diversity were measured in the study by deep sequencing normalized with unique cDNA molecular identifiers. The donors were divided into four age groups: young (average around 15 years), middle-aged (approximately 39), aged (about 56) and long-lived (about 90). To avoid experimental bias, donors of different ages were randomly spread across the sequencing lanes. Using the same blood draw, the study looked at two additional independent replicas of 1 million unique cDNA reads for two donors, one aged 18 to 30 and the other aged 80 or older. Overall results and qualifications from the work: Estimates of total diversity based on one million sequenced T cells were considered lower bounds and underestimates. The percentage of naive T cells measured by flow cytometry correlated strongly with observed TCR beta diversity. Compared with the aged group, more naive CD4+ T cells, fewer expanded clones and increased TCR diversity were shown by the long-lived group, suggesting age selection. Donor CMV infection status was unknown, potentially confounding age-related changes in expanded clonotypes. As age increased, observed TCR beta diversity per million T cells dropped in a roughly linear way, and a significant reduction was already evident by age 40. Since profiling was done on bulk unsorted PBMCs, naive and antigen-experienced compartments could not be conclusively compared.

Systemically healthy Caucasian individuals from Russia, about 38 in total and aged about 6 to 90 years, were included as donors. Approximately 9.3 milliliters of peripheral blood were collected from each donor into EDTA-treated Vacutainer tubes. Ficoll-Paque density-gradient centrifugation was used to isolate PBMCs, with at least 7 million per sample. Total RNA, at least 6 micrograms per sample, was extracted from PBMCs with Trizol reagent. For every donor, flow cytometry on a PBMC aliquot measured the percentage of naive CD45RAhigh/CD27high T cells. CDR1 and CDR2, per the germline V gene, are MRHNA and SNTAGT. The junction carries 8 bases between V and J, which are trimmed by 0 bases and 9 bases respectively. Measured from the cysteine to the phenylalanine, the CDR3 is 12 residues long. Kept here is only the CDR3 DNA, which spans 36 bases and is read in frame from base 1.

Sequencing was performed on blood. The chain is made from TRBV6-4 and TRBJ1-1; tentative D gene TRBD1, with 5 bases matching. The receptor comes from a man aged 18 to 30 in good health. The nucleotide sequence reads as follows: TGTGCCAGCAGTGACTCGCAGGGCAAAGCTTTCTTT. Its amino acids are CASSDSQGKAFF.